Sequencing of this T cell receptor beta chain was carried out in a study of T cells in localized non-small cell lung cancer. Germline CDR1 reads SGDLS; CDR2 reads YYNGEE. The CDR3 has 13 residues. Trimming shortened V by 4 bases and J by 3 bases, and 10 bases separated the two germline ends. Broader study findings: Higher T cell density in the blood was associated with longer overall survival, whereas higher adjacent-lung clonality associated with shorter survival. Sequencing was limited to one tumor region, leaving the possibility of heterogeneity open.

Profiled with immunoSEQ multiplex PCR; TCRdb holds only in-frame clones, not every one. Among fewer than 35,000 clones listed, roughly 94% were seen once. With respect to this clone: Antigen: not known.

The TCR comes from a woman aged 35 to 70 with stage I lung adenocarcinoma. The sample consisted of peripheral blood, taken before any cancer treatment. The rearrangement links TRBV9 to TRBJ1-1; D remains unclear. The CDR3 protein is CASSRTWDTEAFF. The CDR3 coding sequence is TGTGCCAGCAGCCGGACCTGGGACACTGAAGCTTTCTTT.